A selection of T cell receptor beta chains follows, all from one sample in a study of blood T cell repertoires in COVID-19. The method was immunoSEQ multiplex PCR; TCRdb's version includes in-frame clones alone and lacks a portion of them. In the table there are 110,000 or so clones, 70% to 90% of which are singletons. Sequencing input: peripheral blood. The origin of the receptors is a woman between 70 and 85 years old who had recovered from COVID-19. The CDR3 runs from the conserved cysteine through the conserved F or W. Fields, in order: J gene, D gene, clone size, V gene, CDR3 protein, CDR3 DNA. The D gene is left open where the match is weak. The listing skips clone size in some rows; elsewhere it reads once, few, many or a size class.

>TRBJ1-4|-|-|TRBV2
CASSKLGEDAKLFF
TGTGCCAGCAGTAAACTCGGGGAAGACGCGAAACTGTTTTTT
>TRBJ2-7|TRBD2|-|TRBV7-2
CASSLGLALSYEQYF
TGTGCCAGCAGCTTAGGACTAGCGCTCTCCTACGAGCAGTACTTC
>TRBJ2-3|-|-|TRBV25-1
CASSPRRGGVQNTQYF
TGTGCCAGCAGTCCCCGCAGGGGTGGAGTCCAAAATACGCAGTATTTT
>TRBJ1-2|TRBD1|-|TRBV2
CASSRGRWTGHNYGYTF
TGTGCCAGCAGCAGGGGGCGATGGACAGGTCATAACTATGGCTACACCTTC
>TRBJ1-1|-|once|TRBV6-2/TRBV6-3
CASSYHSPNSAFF
TGTGCCAGCAGTTACCACTCGCCGAACTCGGCTTTCTTT
>TRBJ1-2|-|-|TRBV21-1
CASPGTGRGYTF
TGTGCCAGCCCCGGGACAGGGAGGGGCTACACCTTC
>TRBJ2-1|-|-|TRBV7-3
CASSRVDNEQFF
TGTGCCAGCAGCCGCGTCGACAATGAGCAGTTCTTC
>TRBJ2-1|TRBD1|-|TRBV19
CASSIVQGAINEQFF
TGTGCCAGTAGTATAGTTCAGGGGGCGATCAATGAGCAGTTCTTC
>TRBJ2-7|-|-|TRBV23-1
CASSRTVYEQYF
TGCGCCAGCAGCCGGACAGTCTACGAGCAGTACTTC
>TRBJ2-3|TRBD2|-|TRBV13
CASSRRLAGGPTDTQYF
TGTGCCAGCAGCCGGAGACTAGCGGGGGGGCCAACAGATACGCAGTATTTT
>TRBJ1-4|TRBD1|-|TRBV5-4
CASSPDRGQGKLFF
TGTGCCAGCAGCCCAGACAGGGGACAGGGAAAACTGTTTTTT
>TRBJ2-5|-|-|TRBV5-1
CASSLATTAQETQYF
TGCGCCAGCAGCTTGGCCACCACAGCACAAGAGACCCAGTACTTC
>TRBJ1-1|TRBD1|-|TRBV11-2
CASSLARQGSTEAFF
TGTGCCAGCAGCTTAGCTCGACAGGGGAGTACTGAAGCTTTCTTT
>TRBJ1-2|-|-|TRBV18
CASSPGLRNSYGYTF
TGTGCCAGCTCACCGGGACTGCGGAATTCCTATGGCTACACCTTC
>TRBJ2-5|TRBD2|-|TRBV5-1
CASSPGTSGETQYF
TGCGCCAGCAGCCCCGGGACTAGCGGGGAGACCCAGTACTTC
>TRBJ2-3|-|-|TRBV6-2/TRBV6-3
CASSSPAADSTDTQYF
TGTGCCAGCAGTTCCCCCGCGGCCGATAGCACAGATACGCAGTATTTT
>TRBJ1-4|-|-|TRBV18
CASSQRGPSEKLFF
TGTGCCAGCTCCCAACGAGGGCCGAGTGAAAAACTGTTTTTT
>TRBJ1-1|-|-|TRBV5-1
CASLAGGTQNTEAFF
TGCGCCAGTCTTGCCGGAGGCACCCAGAACACTGAAGCTTTCTTT
>TRBJ2-3|TRBD2|-|TRBV15
CATSREGTSGGARNTQYF
TGTGCCACCAGCAGAGAGGGGACTAGCGGGGGGGCCAGGAATACGCAGTATTTT
>TRBJ1-1|-|-|TRBV25-1
CASRAGVNTEAFF
TGTGCCAGCAGGGCGGGGGTCAACACTGAAGCTTTCTTT
>TRBJ2-1|TRBD2|-|TRBV3-1/TRBV3-2
CASSQASGGWYEQFF
TGTGCCAGCAGCCAGGCTAGCGGGGGGTGGTATGAGCAGTTCTTC
>TRBJ2-1|TRBD1|-|TRBV5-8
CASSLGDRRANNEQFF
TGTGCCAGCAGCTTGGGGGACAGGCGAGCCAACAATGAGCAGTTCTTC